This TCR beta chain was found in a study of identical twins. The germline CDR1 and CDR2 sequences are SQVTM and ANQGSEA. V was trimmed by 0 bases and J by 8 bases, leaving 16 bases between them. CDR3 size: 15 residues. Regarding the study as a whole: Weaker excess twin sharing was observed in beta out-of-frame sequences. The study reached conclusions through statistical analysis that was cross-sectional, not following the same donors. Memory repertoires lacked the insertion deficit that abundant cord blood beta clonotypes showed.

As to this clonotype: Its antigen is not known.

cDNA carried unique molecular identifiers, and a universal primer site was added by template switching. TCRdb independently ran MiXCR on the 5' RACE reads; one entry per CDR3 protein. The sample has 350,000 to 400,000 distinct CDR3 sequences, 8.5% to 10% seen once. This receptor was identified in a woman aged 45 to 65 in good health. The chain couples TRBV29-1 to TRBJ2-2; perhaps TRBD1 as D (6 bases). The specimen sequenced was naive T cells sorted from blood. The CDR3 DNA is TGCAGCGTTGAAGAAACGACAGGAGCACCGGGGGAGCTGTTTTTT. Its protein product is CSVEETTGAPGELFF.